This is a list of T cell receptor beta chains from one sample in a study of blood T cell repertoires in COVID-19. The assay was immunoSEQ multiplex PCR, and TCRdb's table has in-frame clones only and misses some. The data show 200,000 to 300,000 clones, around 86% seen once. Sample: peripheral blood. The source is a woman aged 55-69 years with COVID-19, enrolled during active disease. The CDR3 runs from the conserved cysteine through the conserved F or W. Each record gives: V gene, D gene, clone size, J gene, CDR3 protein, CDR3 DNA. A D gene is named only where the DNA matches it firmly. A clone size is listed for some rows: how often the clone was seen (once, few, many), or a class if it is expanded.

v_call: TRBV7-8; d_call: -; clone_size: -; j_call: TRBJ1-1; cdr3_aa: CASSLSDRSNTEAFF; cdr3_nt: TGTGCCAGCAGCCTGAGTGACAGATCGAACACTGAAGCTTTCTTT
v_call: TRBV7-9; d_call: -; clone_size: -; j_call: TRBJ1-6; cdr3_aa: CASSLQAPNSPLHF; cdr3_nt: TGTGCCAGCAGCTTACAGGCCCCTAATTCACCCCTCCACTTT
v_call: TRBV7-3; d_call: -; clone_size: -; j_call: TRBJ1-1; cdr3_aa: CASSHLGGTEAFF; cdr3_nt: TGTGCCAGCAGCCACCTCGGGGGCACTGAAGCTTTCTTT
v_call: TRBV28; d_call: TRBD1; clone_size: -; j_call: TRBJ1-2; cdr3_aa: CASRPTGGQWYGYTF; cdr3_nt: TGTGCCAGCAGGCCGACAGGGGGCCAATGGTATGGCTACACCTTC
v_call: TRBV2; d_call: -; clone_size: -; j_call: TRBJ2-2; cdr3_aa: CASNGRTTGELFF; cdr3_nt: TGTGCCAGCAATGGGCGAACCACCGGGGAGCTGTTTTTT
v_call: TRBV27; d_call: TRBD1; clone_size: -; j_call: TRBJ1-5; cdr3_aa: CASSPWTGASNQPQHF; cdr3_nt: TGTGCCAGCAGTCCCTGGACAGGGGCAAGCAATCAGCCCCAGCATTTT
v_call: TRBV19; d_call: -; clone_size: -; j_call: TRBJ1-4; cdr3_aa: CASSTAGQLNEKLFF; cdr3_nt: TGTGCCAGTAGTACTGCAGGACAGCTAAATGAAAAACTGTTTTTT
v_call: TRBV27; d_call: -; clone_size: -; j_call: TRBJ1-3; cdr3_aa: CASSFAVGNTIYF; cdr3_nt: TGTGCCAGCAGTTTCGCAGTTGGAAACACCATATATTTT
v_call: TRBV6-4; d_call: -; clone_size: -; j_call: TRBJ1-4; cdr3_aa: CASSPTPGYVKLFF; cdr3_nt: TGTGCCAGCAGCCCGACCCCAGGATATGTAAAACTGTTTTTT
v_call: TRBV28; d_call: -; clone_size: -; j_call: TRBJ1-2; cdr3_aa: CASSLGTVGYTF; cdr3_nt: TGTGCCAGCAGTTTAGGAACAGTTGGCTACACCTTC
v_call: TRBV30; d_call: -; clone_size: few; j_call: TRBJ2-1; cdr3_aa: CASALRLAYNEQFF; cdr3_nt: TGTGCCTCCGCCCTTCGACTAGCCTACAATGAGCAGTTCTTC
v_call: TRBV6-4; d_call: TRBD2; clone_size: -; j_call: TRBJ2-1; cdr3_aa: CAKNSGRGPSLSYNEQFF; cdr3_nt: TGTGCCAAAAATAGCGGGAGGGGCCCTAGCCTCTCCTACAATGAGCAGTTCTTC
v_call: TRBV27; d_call: -; clone_size: -; j_call: TRBJ1-2; cdr3_aa: CASSPVADSYGYTF; cdr3_nt: TGTGCCAGCAGTCCGGTGGCGGACAGCTATGGCTACACCTTC
v_call: TRBV6-2/TRBV6-3; d_call: TRBD1; clone_size: -; j_call: TRBJ1-5; cdr3_aa: CASSYPGQDNQPQHF; cdr3_nt: TGTGCCAGCAGTTACCCAGGACAGGACAATCAGCCCCAGCATTTT
v_call: TRBV6-1; d_call: -; clone_size: -; j_call: TRBJ2-7; cdr3_aa: CASSEVWSSYEQYF; cdr3_nt: TGTGCCAGCAGTGAAGTTTGGAGCTCCTACGAGCAGTACTTC
v_call: TRBV9; d_call: TRBD1; clone_size: -; j_call: TRBJ1-6; cdr3_aa: CASSVGKGGAFISPLHF; cdr3_nt: TGTGCCAGCAGCGTAGGTAAAGGGGGCGCATTTATTTCACCCCTCCACTTT
v_call: TRBV4-1; d_call: TRBD1; clone_size: -; j_call: TRBJ2-7; cdr3_aa: CASSFRTGSSYEQYF; cdr3_nt: TGCGCCAGCAGCTTTAGGACAGGGAGCTCCTACGAGCAGTACTTC
v_call: TRBV11-3; d_call: -; clone_size: few; j_call: TRBJ2-1; cdr3_aa: CASSLDPPAYNEQFF; cdr3_nt: TGTGCCAGCAGCTTAGATCCCCCAGCCTACAATGAGCAGTTCTTC
v_call: TRBV7-3; d_call: -; clone_size: -; j_call: TRBJ2-5; cdr3_aa: CASSPRAGETQYF; cdr3_nt: TGTGCCAGCAGCCCCCGGGCGGGAGAGACCCAGTACTTC
v_call: TRBV14; d_call: TRBD2; clone_size: -; j_call: TRBJ2-2; cdr3_aa: CASSGLAGGVGELFF; cdr3_nt: TGTGCCAGCAGCGGACTAGCGGGAGGCGTCGGGGAGCTGTTTTTT
v_call: TRBV5-4; d_call: TRBD2; clone_size: -; j_call: TRBJ2-3; cdr3_aa: CASSLSGGSADTQYF; cdr3_nt: TGTGCCAGCAGCTTGTCGGGAGGGAGCGCAGATACGCAGTATTTT
v_call: TRBV6-5; d_call: -; clone_size: once; j_call: TRBJ2-1; cdr3_aa: CASGTNYYNEQFF; cdr3_nt: TGTGCCAGCGGGACAAATTACTACAATGAGCAGTTCTTC
v_call: TRBV30; d_call: TRBD1; clone_size: -; j_call: TRBJ1-2; cdr3_aa: CAWSVLPGGDYGYTF; cdr3_nt: TGTGCCTGGAGTGTACTACCAGGGGGAGACTATGGCTACACCTTC
v_call: TRBV5-8; d_call: TRBD1; clone_size: -; j_call: TRBJ2-6; cdr3_aa: CASSKRQGRTGANVLTF; cdr3_nt: TGTGCCAGCAGCAAGAGACAGGGGAGGACTGGGGCCAACGTCCTGACTTTC